This T cell receptor (beta chain) emerged from a study of cytomegalovirus exposure and HLA in healthy donors. Study context: Caucasian-associated ancestry cluster membership applied to just over 80% of under 450 genotyped donors.

Germline assignment: CDR1 SNHLY and CDR2 FYNNEI. There are 15 residues in the CDR3. Trimming at V came to 3 bases and at J to 6 bases, leaving 6 bases not matched to a gene. PCR was performed using 60 Vbeta and 13 Jbeta primers. The protocol was immunoSEQ multiplex PCR, while the TCRdb copy is restricted to in-frame clones and leaves out a portion. This table has approximately 130,000 clones, roughly 87% appearing once. On this clone: Its specificity is unknown.

Study outcomes and limitations: Presence/absence results assume similar sequencing depth per donor, which may not hold. Later analysis demonstrated an association between a missense DCLRE1C variant and TCR beta V- and J-gene trimming.

Sequencing input: PBMCs. The chain links TRBV2 to TRBJ2-3, with 10 positions matching TRBD2. The receptor was isolated from a woman between 18 and 30 years old in good health and CMV-seronegative. CDR3 amino acids: CASSDQREGGDTQYF. The CDR3 region has the DNA TGTGCCAGCAGTGATCAGCGGGAGGGCGGCGATACGCAGTATTTT. Complete variable domain (other parts from reference TRBV2 and TRBJ2-3): EPEVTQTPSHQVTQMGQEVILRCVPISNHLYFYWYRQILGQKVEFLVSFYNNEISEKSEIFDDQFSVERPDGSNFTLKIRSTKLEDSAMYFCASSDQREGGDTQYFGPGTRLTVL.